Each of the 17 T cell receptor beta chains below was sequenced from the same sample in a study of Ad26.COV2.S vaccination and SARS-CoV-2 variants. The protocol was immunoSEQ multiplex PCR, while the TCRdb copy is restricted to in-frame clones and leaves out a portion. The table records some 250,000 clones, around nine tenths of them present only once. Noted treatment: around 19 received Ad26.COV2.S at low or high dose, single or two shots; a few received placebo; per-sample allocation not given. Day 63 after the first vaccine or placebo injection was the time point for sampling. The sample in question was peripheral blood, obtained in a trial of Ad26.COV2.S vaccine versus placebo. The receptors come from a person between 18 and 65 years old who received the Ad26.COV2.S COVID-19 vaccine or a placebo.

The chain links TRBV28 to TRBJ2-3, with D unclear. Germline loops: CDR1 MDHEN, CDR2 SYDVKM. The CDR3 extends over 15 amino acids. Trimming left V 6 bases short and J 1 base short, with 14 bases between. The CDR3 DNA follows: TGTGCCAGCAGGGATGGTACACGGGGCACAGATACGCAGTATTTT. It translates to CASRDGTRGTDTQYF.

The rearrangement uses TRBV5-1 and TRBJ2-1; maybe TRBD2 (6 bases). This CDR3 is 15 amino acids long. The germline CDR1 and CDR2 sequences are SGHRS and YFSETQ. The V end lost 2 bases, the J end lost 0 bases, and 9 bases lay between the germline ends. CDR3 protein: CASSFPAGSYNEQFF. The CDR3 DNA sequence: TGCGCCAGCAGCTTCCCAGCGGGCTCCTACAATGAGCAGTTCTTC.

This chain links TRBV5-1 with TRBJ2-5; TRBD2 might be the D (6 bases). This CDR3 is built from 13 residues. The germline V gene encodes CDR1 SGHRS and CDR2 YFSETQ. Trimming took off 5 bases at V and 5 bases at J, with 13 bases between the two ends. The CDR3 DNA reads as TGCGCCAGCAGTCGGGACTCCCTGGAGACCCAGTACTTC. Translated: CASSRDSLETQYF. Using reference TRBV5-1 and TRBJ2-5 for the parts outside the CDR3, the full variable domain is KAGVTQTPRYLIKTRGQQVTLSCSPISGHRSVSWYQQTPGQGLQFLFEYFSETQRNKGNFPGRFSGRQFSNSRSEMNVSTLELGDSALYLCASSRDSLETQYFGPGTRLLVL.

This chain connects TRBV4-3 to TRBJ1-5; 7 positions match TRBD1. V was clipped by 0 bases and J by 6 bases; unmatched bases: 2. This CDR3 region has 14 residues. CDR1 and CDR2 (germline): LGHNA, YSLEER. In DNA form, the CDR3 reads TGCGCCAGCAGCCAAGAGACAGGGACTCAGCCCCAGCATTTT. This codes for CASSQETGTQPQHF.

The genes are TRBV15 and TRBJ2-1; a possible D gene is TRBD2 (6 bases). Trimming took 5 bases from V and 2 from J, leaving 13 bases between them. This CDR3 has 15 residues. Germline V lookup: CDR1 LNHNV, CDR2 YYDKDF (reference sequence). The CDR3 reads CATSRSGTPYNEQFF. CDR3 sequence (DNA): TGTGCCACCAGCCGTTCCGGGACTCCCTACAATGAGCAGTTCTTC.

The count of this clone is one. This CDR3 is CATRRGLNTEAFF. CDR3 in DNA: TGTGCCACCAGGCGGGGGCTGAACACTGAAGCTTTCTTT. V gene TRBV24-1 combines with J gene TRBJ1-1, with D perhaps TRBD1 (6 bases). V was trimmed by 7 bases and J by 0 bases, leaving 8 bases between them. The CDR3 runs to 13 residues. Germline V gene sequence: CDR1 KGHDR, CDR2 SFDVKD.

The chain recombines TRBV11-2 with TRBJ2-5; 12 nucleotides line up with TRBD2. Germline V lookup: CDR1 SGHAT, CDR2 FQNNGV. The CDR3 length is 15 residues. The V gene end was trimmed by 5 bases and the J gene end by 5 bases; junction bases not matched to a gene: 6. CDR3 amino acids: CASSPGTSGSETQYF. The DNA for the CDR3 is TGTGCCAGCAGCCCCGGGACTAGCGGGTCCGAGACCCAGTACTTC.

The chain is built from TRBV4-2 and TRBJ2-5, with a possible D match to TRBD2 (5 bases). This CDR3 is 16 amino acids long. From germline, CDR1 is LGHNA and CDR2 YNFKEQ. V was clipped by 0 bases and J by 2 bases, with 13 bases between them. The CDR3 nucleotides read TGTGCCAGCAGCCAAGATACGGGGAGAAATCAAGAGACCCAGTACTTC. Its protein is CASSQDTGRNQETQYF.

V and J are TRBV28 and TRBJ2-5, with TRBD2 matching over 14 bases. Germline-derived CDR1 and CDR2 are MDHEN and SYDVKM. Trimming took 4 bases from V and 4 from J; bases not matched to a gene: 5. The CDR3 sequence is 16 residues long. The CDR3 here is CASSSGLAGVGETQYF. CDR3 bases: TGTGCCAGCAGTTCGGGACTAGCGGGAGTCGGAGAGACCCAGTACTTC.

The J gene is TRBJ2-1, the V gene TRBV4-3, with no clear D. The CDR3 spans 19 residues. Deletions cut 0 bases from V and 1 base from J, with 19 bases between. CDR1 is LGHNA, CDR2 YSLEER, per germline. The CDR3: CASSQDSHRAGGSYNEQFF. CDR3 DNA sequence: TGCGCCAGCAGCCAAGATTCCCACCGGGCCGGTGGATCCTACAATGAGCAGTTCTTC.

The V and J genes are TRBV21-1 and TRBJ2-7; the DNA was not used to check the table's D call, TRBD2. TRBV21-1 is annotated as a pseudogene. The CDR3 loop spans 19 amino acids. In DNA, the CDR3 is TGTGCCAGCAGCAATTCCAGACTAGCGGGAGGCCTAACCACCTACGAGCAGTACTTC. This codes for CASSNSRLAGGLTTYEQYF.

The rearrangement joins TRBV30 to TRBJ2-7; 7 bases line up with TRBD2. Trimming at V came to 4 bases and at J to 2 bases, leaving 11 bases not matched to a gene. The CDR3 consists of 15 residues. The V gene's germline CDR1 is GTSNPN and CDR2 SVGIG (reference sequence). The CDR3 spells CAWKVLGEGTYEQYF. The CDR3 nucleotides read TGTGCCTGGAAGGTTTTGGGGGAGGGCACCTACGAGCAGTACTTC.

This rearrangement joins TRBV27 to TRBJ1-4; D is possibly TRBD1 (5 bases). This CDR3 is built from 16 residues. Germline V lookup: CDR1 MNHEY, CDR2 SMNVEV (reference sequence). The V and J ends lost 5 bases and 8 bases respectively, with 21 bases between them. The CDR3 bases are TGTGCCAGCAGTACGTACTCGGGGGGGACGAGGGAAAAACTGTTTTTT. This sequence encodes CASSTYSGGTREKLFF.

The rearrangement uses TRBV9 and TRBJ2-7; 7 bases line up with TRBD1. Trimming took 3 bases from V and 2 from J; bases not matched to a gene: 5. CDR3 length: 14 residues. Germline V gene lookup returns CDR1 SGDLS and CDR2 YYNGEE. The CDR3 DNA is TGTGCCAGCAGCGCCGGACAGGCAACCTACGAGCAGTACTTC. This encodes CASSAGQATYEQYF.

The chain is built from TRBV4-1 and TRBJ1-2; D gene ambiguous. This CDR3 comprises 15 residues. Trimming removed 3 bases from V and 2 bases from J, with 13 bases in between. CDR1 and CDR2 (germline): MGHRA, YSYEKL. The CDR3 bases are TGCGCCAGCAGCCACCCCGTAGGTGGGAACTATGGCTACACCTTC. This encodes CASSHPVGGNYGYTF.

The gene calls are TRBV30 and TRBJ1-1; 9 nucleotides line up with TRBD1. The CDR3 covers 12 residues. Trimming at V came to 6 bases and at J to 6 bases, leaving 5 bases not matched to a gene. Per the germline V gene, CDR1 is GTSNPN and CDR2 is SVGIG (reference sequence). The CDR3 DNA reads TGTGCCTGCGGGGACAGGGCGGCTGAAGCTTTCTTT. Protein: CACGDRAAEAFF. Using reference TRBV30 and TRBJ1-1 for the parts outside the CDR3, the full variable domain is SQTIHQWPATLVQPVGSPLSLECTVEGTSNPNLYWYRQAAGRGLQLLFYSVGIGQISSEVPQNLSASRPQDRQFILSSKKLLLSDSGFYLCACGDRAAEAFFGQGTRLTVV.

J is TRBJ2-4 and V is TRBV28; 11 bases match TRBD2. Germline CDR1 and CDR2: MDHEN and SYDVKM. V lost 0 bases and J lost 3; bases outside the gene matches: 13. The CDR3 is 20 residues long. The CDR3 bases are TGTGCCAGCAGTTTATGGACTAGCGGGACCCTTTCGCCGGTCAAAAACATTCAGTACTTC. Translation gives CASSLWTSGTLSPVKNIQYF. Full variable domain (outside the CDR3, taken from reference TRBV28 and TRBJ2-4): DVKVTQSSRYLVKRTGEKVFLECVQDMDHENMFWYRQDPGLGLRLIYFSYDVKMKEKGDIPEGYSVSREKKERFSLILESASTNQTSMYLCASSLWTSGTLSPVKNIQYFGAGTRLSVL.